A single TCR beta chain is shown here with its context. Libraries were prepared by immunoSEQ multiplex PCR; TCRdb keeps only in-frame clonotypes and omits some of them. The table records about 2 million clones, over 85% of them present only once. This sample is drawn from a study of shared clonotypes between healthy human individuals. The CDR3 totals 13 residues. V was trimmed by 3 bases and J by 7 bases, leaving 9 bases between them. The V gene's germline CDR1 is MNHEY and CDR2 SMNVEV (reference sequence). The sample was naive CD4+ T cells sorted from blood. As to subset: CD45RA+ positively selected. The sequence came from a man in his late teens or twenties in good health. The rearrangement joins TRBV27 to TRBJ1-4; TRBD1 is a possible D gene (5 bases). For the CDR3, the DNA is TGTGCCAGCAGTTTCCAAAGGGGTGAAAAACTGTTTTTT. Translating it yields CASSFQRGEKLFF. Filled out from reference TRBV27 and TRBJ1-4, the complete variable domain reads EAQVTQNPRYLITVTGKKLTVTCSQNMNHEYMSWYRQDPGLGLRQIYYSMNVEVTDKGDVPEGYKVSRKEKRNFPLILESPSPNQTSLYFCASSFQRGEKLFFGSGTQLSVL.